These 24 T cell receptor beta chains were sequenced from one sample in a study of PD-1 blockade in classical Hodgkin lymphoma. Every one of the patients relapsed after autologous stem cell transplantation (brentuximab vedotin exposure was variable). Generated by immunoSEQ multiplex PCR, the TCRdb table keeps only in-frame clones and is missing some. The table has 70,000 to 85,000 clones, about 92% seen once; the top ten hold approximately 8.2%. Sample: peripheral blood mononuclear cells (PBMCs), taken at baseline. Receptors originate from a human donor with classical Hodgkin lymphoma.

This chain connects TRBV7-3 to TRBJ1-3; a possible D gene is TRBD1 (6 bases). The V end was cut by 4 bases, the J end by 0 bases, with 10 bases between. CDR1 is SGHTA and CDR2 is FQGTGA in the germline V gene. The CDR3 is 15 residues long. This chain's CDR3 is CASSWGAGSGNTIYF. CDR3 in DNA: TGTGCCAGCAGCTGGGGGGCCGGCTCTGGAAACACCATATATTTT.

The V and J genes are TRBV6-6 and TRBJ2-3; 10 bases align to TRBD1. The CDR3 has 15 residues. V lost 6 bases, J lost 6 bases, and 9 bases stayed unmatched. Per germline, CDR1 MNHNY and CDR2 SVGAGI (reference sequence). The CDR3 here is CASSIGTGARDTQYF. The CDR3 coding sequence is TGTGCCAGCAGCATCGGGACAGGGGCCAGGGATACGCAGTATTTT.

The chain joins TRBV7-9 to TRBJ2-3; D remains unclear. Trimming shortened V by 5 bases and J by 4 bases, and 10 bases separated the two germline ends. Germline-derived CDR1 and CDR2 are SEHNR and FQNEAQ (reference sequence). CDR3 size: 13 residues. The CDR3 bases are TGTGCCAGCAGCCCAGGTTGGGCAGATACGCAGTATTTT. Its translation: CASSPGWADTQYF.

J is TRBJ1-5 and V is TRBV7-9, with no clear D. This CDR3 is 13 amino acids long. Trimming removed 2 bases from V and 3 bases from J, with 5 bases in between. Germline V gives CDR1 SEHNR, CDR2 FQNEAQ (reference sequence). The chain's CDR3 is CASSLSVNQPQHF. The CDR3 region has the DNA TGTGCCAGCAGCTTATCTGTCAATCAGCCCCAGCATTTT.

The V gene is TRBV29-1, the J gene TRBJ2-3, with TRBD2 matching over 9 bases. With 7 bases clipped from V and 5 bases from J, the junction kept 10 bases outside the gene matches. The CDR3 is 14 residues long. Germline V gene data show CDR1 as SQVTM and CDR2 as ANQGSEA. CDR3 in DNA: TGCAGCGACGGGCCGGGACTAGCAGGAGATACGCAGTATTTT. Encoded protein: CSDGPGLAGDTQYF.

V gene TRBV6-5 combines with J gene TRBJ1-1; D unclear. Germline CDR1 is MNHEY and CDR2 is SVGAGI. CDR3 size: 15 residues. Trimming took off 3 bases at V and 2 bases at J, with 13 bases between the two ends. The CDR3 coding sequence is TGTGCCAGCAGTTATTCTACGGACGGTAACACTGAAGCTTTCTTT. This codes for CASSYSTDGNTEAFF.

J is TRBJ2-7 and V is TRBV27; perhaps TRBD2 as D (6 bases). This CDR3 region has 16 residues. Trimming took 3 bases from V and 4 from J, leaving 19 bases between them. The V gene's germline CDR1 is MNHEY and CDR2 SMNVEV (reference sequence). The CDR3 spells CASSFTLGPGVYEQYF. Here the CDR3 DNA reads TGTGCCAGCAGTTTTACCCTCGGACCGGGGGTTTACGAGCAGTACTTC.

The chain is built from TRBV6-6 and TRBJ2-7; TRBD2 matches at 10 bases. This CDR3 comprises 14 residues. Germline V lookup: CDR1 MNHNY, CDR2 SVGAGI (reference sequence). V trimming: 6 bases; J trimming: 3 bases; junction bases outside the gene matches: 5. The CDR3 bases are TGTGCCAGCAGGAATGGACTAGCGGACTACGAGCAGTACTTC. Translated, it gives CASRNGLADYEQYF.

The V gene is TRBV7-6, the J gene TRBJ2-2; D is unclear. With 1 base removed from V and 3 bases from J, the gap between germline ends came to 9 bases. CDR1 is SGHVS and CDR2 is FNYEAQ in the germline V gene. The CDR3 is made up of 15 amino acids. The CDR3 protein is CASSLDGTYTGELFF. DNA of the CDR3: TGTGCCAGCAGCTTAGATGGCACCTACACCGGGGAGCTGTTTTTT.

The genes are TRBV4-2 and TRBJ1-5; D gene unclear. The CDR3 is made up of 15 amino acids. Trimming pared 0 bases from V and 4 bases from J, leaving 10 bases between. Germline loops: CDR1 LGHNA, CDR2 YNFKEQ. The CDR3 coding sequence is TGTGCCAGCAGCCAAGAACCGACTGGTAATCAGCCCCAGCATTTT. Translating it yields CASSQEPTGNQPQHF.

CDR3 sequence (DNA): TGTGCCATCAGTGCAGGAGATACGCAGTATTTT. Residues: CAISAGDTQYF. J is TRBJ2-3 and V is TRBV10-3; D not resolved. Germline assignment: CDR1 ENHRY and CDR2 SYGVKD. V lost 4 bases and J 5 bases, leaving 4 bases between the germline ends. The CDR3 has 11 amino acids.

This chain joins TRBV2 and TRBJ2-3; 11 bases match TRBD2. Trimming removed 5 bases from V and 2 bases from J; junction bases left unmatched: 6. The CDR3 has 16 amino acids. CDR1 and CDR2 (germline): SNHLY, FYNNEI. CDR3 sequence (DNA): TGTGCCAGCAGTCAGCCTAGCGGGGGGAACACAGATACGCAGTATTTT. Translating it yields CASSQPSGGNTDTQYF.

This clone appeared a single time. This rearrangement joins TRBV11-2 to TRBJ2-3; D gene ambiguous. V lost 5 bases and J lost 0, with 18 bases in between. Per the germline V gene, CDR1 is SGHAT and CDR2 is FQNNGV. This CDR3 is built from 17 residues. The CDR3 region is CASSRSYSRSSTDTQYF. Written as DNA, the CDR3 is TGTGCCAGCAGCCGTTCTTATTCCAGGTCCAGCACAGATACGCAGTATTTT. The full variable domain, completed using reference TRBV11-2 and TRBJ2-3, is EAGVAQSPRYKIIEKRQSVAFWCNPISGHATLYWYQQILGQGPKLLIQFQNNGVVDDSQLPKDRFSAERLKGVDSTLKIQPAKLEDSAVYLCASSRSYSRSSTDTQYFGPGTRLTVL.

This clone was detected only a few times. The chain employs TRBV27 and TRBJ2-7; 7 bases are shared with TRBD2. The CDR3 runs 14 residues. V gave up 2 bases and J gave up 2 bases; unmatched junction bases: 3. Germline V lookup: CDR1 MNHEY, CDR2 SMNVEV (reference sequence). For the CDR3, the DNA is TGTGCCAGCAGTTTAGCGGGAGCCCCCTACGAGCAGTACTTC. Protein product: CASSLAGAPYEQYF.

This chain links TRBV5-4 with TRBJ1-1, with D perhaps TRBD1 (6 bases). In germline, CDR1 is SGHNT, CDR2 YYREEE (reference sequence). The CDR3 contains 16 residues. Trimming took off 1 base at V and 4 bases at J, with 17 bases between the two ends. CDR3 loop: CASSLFQGYGGTEAFF. In DNA, the CDR3 is TGTGCCAGCAGCTTGTTTCAGGGGTATGGCGGCACTGAAGCTTTCTTT.

The chain employs TRBV19 and TRBJ1-4, with 9 nucleotides matching TRBD1. The J segment lost 4 bases and the V segment lost 6 bases, leaving 3 bases of the junction unmatched. Germline V gene data show CDR1 as LNHDA and CDR2 as SQIVND (reference sequence). The CDR3 covers 14 residues. The CDR3 spells CASRKDRGNEKLFF. DNA for the CDR3: TGTGCCAGTAGGAAGGACAGGGGTAATGAAAAACTGTTTTTT.

This chain joins TRBV9 and TRBJ1-2; TRBD1 agrees at 10 bases. The CDR3 contains 15 residues. The V segment lost 2 bases and the J segment 4 bases; nucleotides outside the gene matches: 5. Germline V gene sequence: CDR1 SGDLS, CDR2 YYNGEE. CDR3 in DNA: TGTGCCAGCAGCGTGTCCGGGACAGGGGTCTATGGCTACACCTTC. Its translation: CASSVSGTGVYGYTF. Drawing the rest from reference TRBV9 and TRBJ1-2, the complete variable domain is DSGVTQTPKHLITATGQRVTLRCSPRSGDLSVYWYQQSLDQGLQFLIQYYNGEERAKGNILERFSAQQFPDLHSELNLSSLELGDSALYFCASSVSGTGVYGYTFGSGTRLTVV.

The J gene is TRBJ2-5, the V gene TRBV29-1, with 12 bases lining up with TRBD2. This CDR3 contains 14 residues. CDR1 is SQVTM, CDR2 ANQGSEA, per germline. The V segment lost 3 bases and the J segment 3 bases; nucleotides outside the gene matches: 2. CDR3 residues: CSVDGLAGKETQYF. The CDR3 DNA reads TGCAGCGTTGACGGACTAGCGGGGAAAGAGACCCAGTACTTC.

The J gene is TRBJ1-5, the V gene TRBV10-3; TRBD1 is a possible D gene (6 bases). V shed 6 bases and J shed 3 bases, with 9 bases lying between them. This CDR3 is built from 13 residues. The germline CDR1 and CDR2 sequences are ENHRY and SYGVKD. CDR3 sequence: CAIRRTVNQPQHF. The CDR3 nucleotides read TGTGCCATCAGGAGGACAGTCAATCAGCCCCAGCATTTT.

The chain is built from TRBV6-5 and TRBJ2-3, with TRBD1 matching 7 bases. The CDR3 is 15 amino acids. CDR1 and CDR2 (germline): MNHEY, SVGAGI. V was pared by 4 bases and J by 4 bases, with 8 bases of the junction left unmatched. CDR3 nucleotides: TGTGCCAGCAGTTTACGTACAGGGGTCGCAGATACGCAGTATTTT. Residues: CASSLRTGVADTQYF.

The V and J genes are TRBV10-3 and TRBJ2-7; 8 bases are a match to TRBD2. V lost 0 bases and J lost 4; bases outside the gene matches: 14. The germline CDR1 and CDR2 sequences are ENHRY and SYGVKD. This CDR3 comprises 18 residues. Here the CDR3 DNA reads TGTGCCATCAGTGAGTCCGGGAGGGCCTCCGGGAGACGTTACGAGCAGTACTTC. This encodes CAISESGRASGRRYEQYF.

The chain recombines TRBV5-6 with TRBJ1-1; D gene uncertain. The V end lost 1 base, the J end lost 3 bases, and 7 bases lay between the germline ends. The germline CDR1 and CDR2 sequences are SGHDT and YYEEEE. This CDR3 is 13 amino acids long. The CDR3 protein is CASSLSWDTEAFF. Here the CDR3 DNA reads TGTGCCAGCAGCTTGAGTTGGGACACTGAAGCTTTCTTT.

The V gene is TRBV19, the J gene TRBJ2-1, with D perhaps given as TRBD1 or TRBD2 (6 bases each). The CDR3 has 16 amino acids. Germline V gene sequence: CDR1 LNHDA, CDR2 SQIVND (reference sequence). V lost 9 bases and J lost 7, with 25 bases in between. CDR3 coding DNA: TGTGCCAGCAGTCGGCCGACAGGTCTCGGAGGGAATGAGCAGTTCTTC. Protein sequence: CASSRPTGLGGNEQFF.

J is TRBJ2-7 and V is TRBV27, with 8 bases that match TRBD2. The V gene end was trimmed by 3 bases and the J gene end by 0 bases; junction bases not matched to a gene: 10. Per germline, CDR1 MNHEY and CDR2 SMNVEV (reference sequence). The CDR3 consists of 17 residues. CDR3 residues: CASSFLTGSGISYEQYF. The CDR3 nucleotides read TGTGCCAGCAGTTTTCTCACGGGTAGCGGGATCTCCTACGAGCAGTACTTC.